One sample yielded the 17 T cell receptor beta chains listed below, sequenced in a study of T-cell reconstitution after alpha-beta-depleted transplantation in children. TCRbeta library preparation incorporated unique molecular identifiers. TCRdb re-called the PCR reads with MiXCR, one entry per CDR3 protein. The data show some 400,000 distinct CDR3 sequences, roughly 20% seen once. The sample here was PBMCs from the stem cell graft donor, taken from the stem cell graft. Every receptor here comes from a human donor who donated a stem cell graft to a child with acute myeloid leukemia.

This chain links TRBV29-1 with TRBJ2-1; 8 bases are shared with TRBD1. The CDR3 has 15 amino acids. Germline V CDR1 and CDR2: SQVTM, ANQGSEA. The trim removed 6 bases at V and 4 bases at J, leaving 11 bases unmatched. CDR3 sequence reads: CSVSRQGLGYNEQFF. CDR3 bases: TGCAGCGTGTCCCGACAGGGGCTAGGGTACAATGAGCAGTTCTTC.

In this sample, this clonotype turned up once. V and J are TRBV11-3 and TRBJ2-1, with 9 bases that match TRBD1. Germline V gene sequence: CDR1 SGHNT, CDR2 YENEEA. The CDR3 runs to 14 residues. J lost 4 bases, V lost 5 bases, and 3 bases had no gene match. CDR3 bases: TGTGCCAGCAGCCAGGGACAGGGATACAATGAGCAGTTCTTC. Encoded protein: CASSQGQGYNEQFF.

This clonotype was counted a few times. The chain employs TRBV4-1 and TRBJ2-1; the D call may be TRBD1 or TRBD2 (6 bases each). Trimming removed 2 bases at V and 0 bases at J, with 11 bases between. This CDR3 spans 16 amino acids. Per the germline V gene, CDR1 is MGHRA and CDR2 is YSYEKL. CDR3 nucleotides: TGCGCCAGCAGCCAATTACAGGGAGGCTCCTACAATGAGCAGTTCTTC. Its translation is CASSQLQGGSYNEQFF.

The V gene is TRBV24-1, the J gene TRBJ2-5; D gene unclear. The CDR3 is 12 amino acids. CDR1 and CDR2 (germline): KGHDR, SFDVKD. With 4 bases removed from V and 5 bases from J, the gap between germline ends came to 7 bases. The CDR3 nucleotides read TGTGCCACCAGTGAAGACGGGGAGACCCAGTACTTC. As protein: CATSEDGETQYF.

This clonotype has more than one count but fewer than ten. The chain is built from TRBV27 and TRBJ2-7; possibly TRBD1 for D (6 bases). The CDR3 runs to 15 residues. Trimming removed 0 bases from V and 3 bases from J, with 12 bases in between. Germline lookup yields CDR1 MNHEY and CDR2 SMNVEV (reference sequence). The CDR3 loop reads CASSLSGALSYEQYF. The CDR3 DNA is TGTGCCAGCAGTTTATCGGGGGCCCTGAGCTACGAGCAGTACTTC.

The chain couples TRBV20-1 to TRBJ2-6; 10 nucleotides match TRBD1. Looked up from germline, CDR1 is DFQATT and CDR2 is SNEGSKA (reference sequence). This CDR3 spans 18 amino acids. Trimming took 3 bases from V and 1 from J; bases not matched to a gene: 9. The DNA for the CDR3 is TGCAGTGCTAGTCTGATGGGACAGGGGTCATCTGGGGCCAACGTCCTGACTTTC. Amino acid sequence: CSASLMGQGSSGANVLTF.

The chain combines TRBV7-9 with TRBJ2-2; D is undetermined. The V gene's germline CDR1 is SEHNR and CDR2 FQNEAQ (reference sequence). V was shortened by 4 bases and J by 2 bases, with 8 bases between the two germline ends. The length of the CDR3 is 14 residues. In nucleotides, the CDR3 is TGTGCCAGCAGCTCCTCCCCCAACACCGGGGAGCTGTTTTTT. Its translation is CASSSSPNTGELFF.

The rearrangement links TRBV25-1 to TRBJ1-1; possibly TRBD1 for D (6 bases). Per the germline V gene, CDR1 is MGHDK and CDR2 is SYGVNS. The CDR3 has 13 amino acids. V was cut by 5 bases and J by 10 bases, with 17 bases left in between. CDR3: CASSKGVYGGAFF. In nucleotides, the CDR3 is TGTGCCAGCAGTAAGGGGGTGTATGGTGGAGCTTTCTTT.

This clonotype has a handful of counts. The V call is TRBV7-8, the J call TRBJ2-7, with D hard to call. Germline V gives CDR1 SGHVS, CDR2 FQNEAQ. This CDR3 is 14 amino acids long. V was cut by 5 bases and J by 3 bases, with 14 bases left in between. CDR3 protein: CASSPRRLDYEQYF. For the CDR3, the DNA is TGTGCCAGCAGCCCGCGACGTCTTGACTACGAGCAGTACTTC.

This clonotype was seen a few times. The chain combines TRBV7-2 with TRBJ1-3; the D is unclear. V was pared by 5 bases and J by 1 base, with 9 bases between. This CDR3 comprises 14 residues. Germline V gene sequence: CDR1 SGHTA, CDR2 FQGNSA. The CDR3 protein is CASSEGPSGNTIYF. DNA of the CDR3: TGTGCCAGCAGCGAAGGGCCATCTGGAAACACCATATATTTT.

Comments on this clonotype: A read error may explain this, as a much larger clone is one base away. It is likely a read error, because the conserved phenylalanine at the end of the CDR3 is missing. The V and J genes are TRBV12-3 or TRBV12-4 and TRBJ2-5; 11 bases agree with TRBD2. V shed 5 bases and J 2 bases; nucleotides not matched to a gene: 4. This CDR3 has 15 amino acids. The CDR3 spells CASSRRLAGQETQYV. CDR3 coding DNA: TGTGCCAGCAGTCGACGACTAGCGGGACAAGAGACCCAGTACGTC.

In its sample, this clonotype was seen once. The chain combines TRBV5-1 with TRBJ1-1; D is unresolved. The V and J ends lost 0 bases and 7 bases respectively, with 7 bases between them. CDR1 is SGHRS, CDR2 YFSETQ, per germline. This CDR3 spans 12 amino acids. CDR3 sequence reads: CASSLGANEAFF. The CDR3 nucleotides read TGCGCCAGCAGCTTGGGAGCGAATGAAGCTTTCTTT.

This CDR3 reads CASSPRDIRSYNSPLHF. CDR3 sequence (DNA): TGTGCCAGCAGCCCACGGGACATCCGATCGTATAATTCACCCCTCCACTTT. This sequence joins TRBV3-1 and TRBJ1-6; D is perhaps TRBD1 (6 bases). This CDR3 has 17 amino acids. CDR1 is LGHDT, CDR2 YNNKEL, per germline (reference sequence). V was cut by 4 bases and J by 4 bases, with 17 bases left in between.

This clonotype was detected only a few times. The CDR3 loop reads CASSSGQVNTGELFF. The CDR3 DNA reads TGCGCCAGCAGCAGCGGACAGGTCAACACCGGGGAGCTGTTTTTT. V gene TRBV5-1 combines with J gene TRBJ2-2; 7 nucleotides match TRBD1. CDR3 length: 15 residues. V was clipped by 4 bases and J by 2 bases; unmatched bases: 5. The germline CDR1 and CDR2 sequences are SGHRS and YFSETQ.

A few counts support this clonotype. The CDR3 bases are TGTGCCAGCTGGGACAGGGCGGCCGGGGAGCTGTTTTTT. It yields the protein CASWDRAAGELFF. This chain connects TRBV28 to TRBJ2-2; TRBD1 matches at 9 bases. This CDR3 region has 13 residues. Per germline, CDR1 MDHEN and CDR2 SYDVKM. V lost 8 bases and J lost 6; bases outside the gene matches: 4.

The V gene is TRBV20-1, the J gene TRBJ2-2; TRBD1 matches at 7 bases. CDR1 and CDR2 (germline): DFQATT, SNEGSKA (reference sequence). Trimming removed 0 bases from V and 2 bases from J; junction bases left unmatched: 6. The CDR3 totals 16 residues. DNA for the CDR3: TGCAGTGCTAGAGATAGCGCAGGGGGAAACACCGGGGAGCTGTTTTTT. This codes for CSARDSAGGNTGELFF.

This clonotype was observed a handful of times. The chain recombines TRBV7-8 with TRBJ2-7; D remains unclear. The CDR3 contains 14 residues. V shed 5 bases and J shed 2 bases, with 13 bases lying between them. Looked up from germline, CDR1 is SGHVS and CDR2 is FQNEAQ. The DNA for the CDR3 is TGTGCCAGCAGCCGGACGGAAACTACCTACGAGCAGTACTTC. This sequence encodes CASSRTETTYEQYF.